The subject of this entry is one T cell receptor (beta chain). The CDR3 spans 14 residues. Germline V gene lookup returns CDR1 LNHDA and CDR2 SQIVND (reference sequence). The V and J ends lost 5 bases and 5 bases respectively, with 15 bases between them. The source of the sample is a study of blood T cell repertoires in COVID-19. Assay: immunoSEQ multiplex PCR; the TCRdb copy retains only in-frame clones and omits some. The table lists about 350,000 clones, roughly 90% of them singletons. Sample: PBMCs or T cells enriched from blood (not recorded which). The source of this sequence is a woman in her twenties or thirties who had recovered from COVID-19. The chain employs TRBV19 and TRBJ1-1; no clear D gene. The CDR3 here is CASSPGRDNTEAFF. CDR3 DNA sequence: TGTGCCAGTAGTCCTGGACGGGATAATACTGAAGCTTTCTTT.